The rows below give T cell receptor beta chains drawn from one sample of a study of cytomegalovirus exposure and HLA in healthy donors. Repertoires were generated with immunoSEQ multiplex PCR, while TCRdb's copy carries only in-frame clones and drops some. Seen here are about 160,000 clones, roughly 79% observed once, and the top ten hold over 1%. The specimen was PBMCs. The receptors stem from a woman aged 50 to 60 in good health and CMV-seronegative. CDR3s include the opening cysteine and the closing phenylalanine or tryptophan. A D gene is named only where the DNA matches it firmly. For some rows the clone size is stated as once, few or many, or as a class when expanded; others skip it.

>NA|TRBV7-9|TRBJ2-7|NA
TGTGCCAGCAGCTTAGCCCCCAATCAGGGCCCCTACGAGCAGTACTTC
CASSLAPNQGPYEQYF
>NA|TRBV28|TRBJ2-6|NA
TGTGCCAGCAGTTTCCCCCCGGCAGGGTCAATCTCTGGGGCCAACGTCCTGACTTTC
CASSFPPAGSISGANVLTF
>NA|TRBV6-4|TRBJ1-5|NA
TGTGCCAGCAGTCGGGATAGCAATCAGCCCCAGCATTTT
CASSRDSNQPQHF
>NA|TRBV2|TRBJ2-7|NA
TGTGCCAGCAGACTAGATCCCTACTCCTACGAGCAGTACTTC
CASRLDPYSYEQYF
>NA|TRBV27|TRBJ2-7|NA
TGTGCCAGCAGTTTAAGACAGGTTAACAAGCAGTACTTC
CASSLRQVNKQYF
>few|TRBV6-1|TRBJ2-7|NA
TGTGCCAGCAGTGAAGGTAGGGGAAACATCCCCTACGAGCAGTACTTC
CASSEGRGNIPYEQYF
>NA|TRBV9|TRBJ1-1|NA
TGTGCCAGCAGCGTAGCTGGGGAGAGAAACACTGAAGCTTTCTTT
CASSVAGERNTEAFF
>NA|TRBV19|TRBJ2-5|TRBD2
TGTGCCAGTAGTATGGGGGGGACTAGCGGGAGGATCGAGACCCAGTACTTC
CASSMGGTSGRIETQYF
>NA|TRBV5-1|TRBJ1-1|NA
TGCGCCAGCAGCTTACAGACAGATCTCTCTGAAGCTTTCTTT
CASSLQTDLSEAFF
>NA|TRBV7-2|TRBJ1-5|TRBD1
TGTGCCAGCAGCCGGGACAGGAATCAGCCCCAGCATTTT
CASSRDRNQPQHF
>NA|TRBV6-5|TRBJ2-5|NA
TGTGCCAGCAGTTACTCTCCGGAAGAGACCCAGTACTTC
CASSYSPEETQYF
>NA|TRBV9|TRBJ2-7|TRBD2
TGTGCCAGCAGCGTAGCTGGTGGCGGGAGGTATGGGGAGCAGTACTTC
CASSVAGGGRYGEQYF
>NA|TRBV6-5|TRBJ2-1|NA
TGTGCCAGCAGTTACAAAGACTTCGGGGGCAATGAGCAGTTCTTC
CASSYKDFGGNEQFF
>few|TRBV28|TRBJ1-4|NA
TGTGCCAGCAGTTTATTCTTAAGGCAGGGTAATGAAAAACTGTTTTTT
CASSLFLRQGNEKLFF
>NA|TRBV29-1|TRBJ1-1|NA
TGCAGCCTCGCAAGGACAGAGACTGAAGCTTTCTTT
CSLARTETEAFF
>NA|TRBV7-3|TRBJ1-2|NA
TGTGCCAGCAGCTTAGGTCCCGGGAACTATGGCTACACCTTC
CASSLGPGNYGYTF
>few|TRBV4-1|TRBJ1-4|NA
TGCGCCAGCAGCCAAGATCGAACCAAACTTAATGAAAAACTGTTTTTT
CASSQDRTKLNEKLFF
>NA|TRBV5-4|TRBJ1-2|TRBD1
TGTGCCAGCAGCCTGGGACAGGGGATGCGTGAACTATTCGGCTACACCTTC
CASSLGQGMRELFGYTF
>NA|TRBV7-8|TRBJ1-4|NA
TGTGCCAGCAGCTTAAAGGGTCAGGGCGGAAAACTGTTTTTT
CASSLKGQGGKLFF
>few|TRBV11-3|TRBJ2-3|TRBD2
TGTGCCAGCAGCTTGGGCGGGAGTAGGGCACAAGATACGCAGTATTTT
CASSLGGSRAQDTQYF
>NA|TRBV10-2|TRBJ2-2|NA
TGCGCCAGCAGACACGTACCCCTTGGCCTTATACGTGCACCGGGGGAGCTGTTTTTT
CASRHVPLGLIRAPGELFF
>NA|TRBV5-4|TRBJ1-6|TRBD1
TGTGCCAGCAGCTACTACCATCAGGGGGCGCGGAATTCACCCCTCCACTTT
CASSYYHQGARNSPLHF
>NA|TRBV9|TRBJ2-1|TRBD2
TGTGCCAGCAGTCCTTTGACTAGCATAGGCGAGCAGTTCTTC
CASSPLTSIGEQFF
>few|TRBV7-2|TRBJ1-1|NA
TGTGCCAGCAGCTTTCGGTGGACTGAAGCTTTCTTT
CASSFRWTEAFF
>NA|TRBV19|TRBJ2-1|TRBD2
TGTGCCAGTAGTACGGGACTAGCGATCTATAGCTCCTACAATGAGCAGTTCTTC
CASSTGLAIYSSYNEQFF
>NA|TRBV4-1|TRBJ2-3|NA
TGCGCCAGCAGCCAAGATGGCAGGTACCTGGCAACAGATACGCAGTATTTT
CASSQDGRYLATDTQYF
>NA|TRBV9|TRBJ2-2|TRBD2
TGTGCCAGCAGCGCCTTCCTACTAGCGGGCGCCACCGGGGAGCTGTTTTTT
CASSAFLLAGATGELFF
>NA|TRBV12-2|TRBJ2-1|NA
TGTGCAAGTCCCCACCACAGGGGGCTCTTCTACAATGAGCAGTTCTTC
CASPHHRGLFYNEQFF
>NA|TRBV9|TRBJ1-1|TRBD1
TGTGCCAGCAGCGGAGAGGACAGGGGGAACACTGAAGCTTTCTTT
CASSGEDRGNTEAFF
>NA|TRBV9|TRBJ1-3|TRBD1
TGTGCCAGCAGCGTTCGACAGGGGATGAATGGAAACACCATATATTTT
CASSVRQGMNGNTIYF
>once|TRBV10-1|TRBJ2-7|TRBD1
TGCGCCAGCAGTGGGAAGACCGGGACAGGGTCCTACGAGCAGTACTTC
CASSGKTGTGSYEQYF
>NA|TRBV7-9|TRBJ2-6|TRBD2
TGTGCCAGCGGGGGAGCGGGGGGCTCTGGGGCCAACGTCCTGACTTTC
CASGGAGGSGANVLTF
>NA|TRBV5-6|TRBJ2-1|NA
TGTGCCAGCAGCCCACCGGTCCAGGGTTACAATGAGCAGTTCTTC
CASSPPVQGYNEQFF
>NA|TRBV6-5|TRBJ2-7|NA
TGTGCCAGCACCCTTACAGACACCTACGAGCAGTACTTC
CASTLTDTYEQYF
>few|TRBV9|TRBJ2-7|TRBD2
TGTGCCAGCAGCGCCCAACCGGGGACTACCTACGAGCAGTACTTC
CASSAQPGTTYEQYF
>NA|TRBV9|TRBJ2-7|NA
TGTGCCAGCAGCGTAGCTAAGGCAGGGAACCACGAGCAGTACTTC
CASSVAKAGNHEQYF
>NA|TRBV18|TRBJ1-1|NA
TGTGCCAGCTCACCACTCGCAGGGAACACTGAAGCTTTCTTT
CASSPLAGNTEAFF
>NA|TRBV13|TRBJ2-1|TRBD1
TGTGCCAGCAGCTTAGAAACAGGGGGCCCCTTTGGGTTCTTC
CASSLETGGPFGFF
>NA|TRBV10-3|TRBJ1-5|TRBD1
TGTGCCATCGGAGAAACCGGGACAGGGGGGGAACTAGGGCCCCAGCATTTT
CAIGETGTGGELGPQHF
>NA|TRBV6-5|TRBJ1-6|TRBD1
TGTGCCAGCAGTAACAACAGGGGGGATAATTCACCCCTCCACTTT
CASSNNRGDNSPLHF
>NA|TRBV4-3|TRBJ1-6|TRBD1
TGCGCCAGCAAATCGGGACAGGCCGGGAATTCACCCCTCCACTTT
CASKSGQAGNSPLHF
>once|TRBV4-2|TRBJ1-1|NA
TGTGCCAGCAGCCAGGATTCTCAGGTGGAAGCTTTCTTT
CASSQDSQVEAFF
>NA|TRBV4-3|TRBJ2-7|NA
TGCGCCAGCAGCCAAGCGGTGGGGGGAGAACTCGAGCAGTACTTC
CASSQAVGGELEQYF
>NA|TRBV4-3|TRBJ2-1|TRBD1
TGCGCCAGCAGCCGCGACAGGGTGAATGAGCAGTTCTTC
CASSRDRVNEQFF
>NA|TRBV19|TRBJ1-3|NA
TGTGCCAGTAGTATGCCAGGGGCTTTTGGAAACACCATATATTTT
CASSMPGAFGNTIYF
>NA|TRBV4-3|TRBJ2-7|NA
TGCGCCAGCAGCCCCTATTTGCAGGGCTACGAGCAGTACTTC
CASSPYLQGYEQYF
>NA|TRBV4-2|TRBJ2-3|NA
TGTGCCAGCAGCCAAGATGAGGGTACTCCAAGCACAGATACGCAGTATTTT
CASSQDEGTPSTDTQYF
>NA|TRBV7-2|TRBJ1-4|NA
TGTGCCAGCAGCCTAGCGACTGTCGCTAATGAAAAACTGTTTTTT
CASSLATVANEKLFF
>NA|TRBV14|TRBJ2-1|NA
TGTGCCAGCAGCCAAGGACACGGGAGTCTCTACAATGAGCAGTTCTTC
CASSQGHGSLYNEQFF
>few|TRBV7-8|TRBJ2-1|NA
TGTGCCAGCAGTTTACAGGGCATAGGAATCTTC
CASSLQGIGIF
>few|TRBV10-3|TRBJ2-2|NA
TGTGCCATCAGCAGTAATGTTATTATGACCGGGGAGCTGTTTTTT
CAISSNVIMTGELFF
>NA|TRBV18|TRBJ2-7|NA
TGTGCCAGCTCACTAGGTAACAGGGCAACCTACGAGCAGTACTTC
CASSLGNRATYEQYF
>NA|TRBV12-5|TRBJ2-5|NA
TGTGCTAGTGGTTTGGTACTATCTTCAGTTCAAGAGACCCAGTACTTC
CASGLVLSSVQETQYF
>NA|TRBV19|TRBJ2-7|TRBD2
TGTGCCAGTAGTATGTGGATGTGCGGGACTAGCGGGATGATGCACGCGGGCAAACCATACGAGCAGTACTTC
CASSMWMCGTSGMMHAGKPYEQYF